Shown below are 31 T cell receptor beta chains from a single sample sequenced in a study of a mutant IDH1 vaccine in newly diagnosed glioma. Measured with immunoSEQ multiplex PCR; TCRdb has only the in-frame clones, and not every one. The table lists roughly 60,000 clones, around 80% of them singletons. The time point: week 11, during vaccination. With topical imiquimod, each dose of the vaccine consisted of 300 ug of mutant IDH1 20-mer peptide. Their recognized antigens are unknown. Sequences were derived from PBMCs, sampled from a glioma patient whose treatment included an IDH1 peptide vaccine. These receptors were taken from a man younger than 40 with glioma.

The rearrangement uses TRBV2 and TRBJ2-5; the D gene is possibly TRBD2 (6 bases). The J call may be mistaken, given a closer DNA end match to TRBJ2-7. There are 14 residues in the CDR3. The germline V gene has CDR1 SNHLY and CDR2 FYNNEI. The CDR3 spells CASRSGTQPYEQYF. CDR3 nucleotides: TGTGCCAGCAGATCCGGGACTCAACCCTACGAGCAGTACTTC.

This clone was detected once. V usage is TRBV7-9 and J usage is TRBJ1-6; TRBD1 aligns across 12 bases. The CDR3 is made up of 16 amino acids. Germline-derived CDR1 and CDR2 are SEHNR and FQNEAQ (reference sequence). Losses at the gene ends were 1 base for V and 9 bases for J; bases not matched to a gene: 4. The chain's CDR3 is CASSLVMGQGASPLHF. The CDR3, as DNA: TGTGCCAGCAGCTTAGTTATGGGACAGGGGGCTTCACCCCTCCACTTT.

This clone has only a few counts. The genes are TRBV19 and TRBJ1-5; D is undetermined. The length of the CDR3 is 16 residues. Germline CDR1 and CDR2: LNHDA and SQIVND (reference sequence). Between the trimmed V and J ends, which lost 2 bases and 1 base, there was a span of 12 bases. CDR3 region: CASSIRVEESNQPQHF. CDR3 in DNA: TGTGCCAGTAGTATAAGGGTAGAGGAGAGCAATCAGCCCCAGCATTTT.

This chain joins TRBV19 and TRBJ2-2, with 9 positions matching TRBD1. The CDR3 runs to 16 residues. CDR1 and CDR2 (germline): LNHDA, SQIVND (reference sequence). V lost 4 bases to trimming and J lost 7 bases; unmatched junction nucleotides: 10. CDR3 residues: CASSKWDRARGGELFF. The CDR3 bases are TGTGCCAGTAGTAAATGGGACAGGGCGCGTGGCGGGGAGCTGTTTTTT.

CDR3 sequence (DNA): TGTGCCAGCAGCCAAGATGGAGGCCTAGCGGTATACAATGAGCAGTTCTTC. It yields the protein CASSQDGGLAVYNEQFF. The J gene is TRBJ2-1, the V gene TRBV14; 7 bases are a match to TRBD2. The ends lost 0 bases at V and 4 bases at J; junction bases unmatched: 9. CDR3 length: 17 amino acids. From germline, CDR1 is SGHDN and CDR2 FVKESK.

The sample holds one count of this clone. This chain's CDR3 is CASSVGGQQETQYF. CDR3 sequence (DNA): TGTGCCAGCAGTGTGGGGGGGCAACAAGAGACCCAGTACTTC. This chain uses TRBV6-1 with TRBJ2-5, with D possibly TRBD2 on 7 matching bases. The CDR3 is 14 amino acids. V lost 4 bases to trimming and J lost 2 bases, with 11 bases between them. CDR1 MNHNS and CDR2 SASEGT come from the germline V gene.

The chain couples TRBV6-6 to TRBJ2-7; no firm D call. In germline, CDR1 is MNHNY, CDR2 SVGAGI (reference sequence). Trimming left V 11 bases short and J 2 bases short, with 16 bases between. This CDR3 contains 13 residues. In nucleotides, the CDR3 is TGTGCCGTTGGTGTCGATTCGACCTACGAGCAGTACTTC. Translating it yields CAVGVDSTYEQYF.

The chain uses TRBV5-1 and TRBJ1-2; 8 bases are a match to TRBD1. With 4 bases clipped from V and 6 bases from J, the junction kept 8 bases outside the gene matches. Germline V CDR1 and CDR2: SGHRS, YFSETQ. This CDR3 spans 14 amino acids. CDR3 in amino acids: CASSPRQGKDGYTF. In DNA, the CDR3 is TGCGCCAGCAGCCCTCGACAGGGGAAGGATGGCTACACCTTC.

The rearrangement joins TRBV10-1 to TRBJ2-1, with D perhaps matching TRBD2 (6 bases). V was trimmed by 3 bases and J by 3 bases, leaving 9 bases between them. Germline assignment: CDR1 WNHNN and CDR2 SYGVQD (reference sequence). This CDR3 has 14 amino acids. CDR3 residues: CASSDSSDYNEQFF. CDR3 coding DNA: TGCGCCAGCAGTGACTCTAGCGACTACAATGAGCAGTTCTTC.

The chain links TRBV10-1 to TRBJ2-4; maybe TRBD1 (5 bases). Trimming took 3 bases from V and 2 from J, leaving 17 bases between them. The CDR3 extends over 17 amino acids. Per the germline V gene, CDR1 is WNHNN and CDR2 is SYGVQD (reference sequence). The CDR3, as DNA: TGCGCCAGCAGTGACCCCACAGGTCTGGGGTCCAAAAACATTCAGTACTTC. Its translation is CASSDPTGLGSKNIQYF.

This chain uses TRBV7-9 with TRBJ1-2; D ambiguous. V was clipped by 5 bases and J by 6 bases, with 16 bases between them. The CDR3 sequence is 14 residues long. Germline V gene sequence: CDR1 SEHNR, CDR2 FQNEAQ (reference sequence). Here the CDR3 reads CASSEDPGLDGYTF. CDR3 DNA sequence: TGTGCCAGCAGCGAGGACCCCGGGCTTGATGGCTACACCTTC. Looking up the rest from reference TRBV7-9 and TRBJ1-2 gives the full variable domain: DTGVSQNPRHKITKRGQNVTFRCDPISEHNRLYWYRQTLGQGPEFLTYFQNEAQLEKSRLLSDRFSAERPKGSFSTLEIQRTEQGDSAMYLCASSEDPGLDGYTFGSGTRLTVV.

This rearrangement joins TRBV7-2 to TRBJ1-3; the D is unclear. Germline CDR1 is SGHTA and CDR2 is FQGNSA. V was clipped by 5 bases and J by 4 bases, with 12 bases between them. The CDR3 is made up of 14 amino acids. This CDR3 reads CASSRIPTGNTIYF. The CDR3 DNA is TGTGCCAGCAGCCGAATCCCTACCGGAAACACCATATATTTT.

The V gene is TRBV7-6, the J gene TRBJ1-4; D remains ambiguous. Germline assignment: CDR1 SGHVS and CDR2 FNYEAQ. Trimming pared 3 bases from V and 3 bases from J, leaving 14 bases between. The CDR3 sequence is 16 residues long. CDR3 sequence: CASSFGLPGANEKLFF. The DNA for the CDR3 is TGTGCCAGCAGCTTTGGCCTGCCTGGGGCTAATGAAAAACTGTTTTTT.

The chain combines TRBV30 with TRBJ1-2; D gene uncertain. The CDR3 covers 16 residues. Germline CDR1 GTSNPN, CDR2 SVGIG (reference sequence). The V gene lost 5 bases and the J gene lost 4 bases, with 23 bases spanning the gap. This chain's CDR3 is CAWFIWASPQSYGYTF. In nucleotides, the CDR3 is TGTGCCTGGTTCATTTGGGCCTCCCCCCAAAGCTATGGCTACACCTTC.

V is TRBV6-5 and J is TRBJ2-1, with TRBD2 identical over 8 bases. CDR3 length equals 14 residues. Per the germline V gene, CDR1 is MNHEY and CDR2 is SVGAGI. After removal of 6 bases from V and 4 bases from J, the junction contained 5 bases not matched to a gene. The DNA of the CDR3 is TGTGCCAGCAGCCCCGGGAGGGCGTACAATGAGCAGTTCTTC. Translating gives CASSPGRAYNEQFF.

Only one count was recorded for this clone. The V and J genes are TRBV30 and TRBJ2-3; D is unclear. This CDR3 has 11 amino acids. Germline assignment: CDR1 GTSNPN and CDR2 SVGIG (reference sequence). The germline V and J ends were trimmed by 2 bases and 9 bases, with 9 bases remaining between them. DNA of the CDR3: TGTGCCTGGAGTCAAAGGCAAACGCAGTATTTT. It specifies CAWSQRQTQYF. Full variable domain (remainder filled in from reference TRBV30 and TRBJ2-3): SQTIHQWPATLVQPVGSPLSLECTVEGTSNPNLYWYRQAAGRGLQLLFYSVGIGQISSEVPQNLSASRPQDRQFILSSKKLLLSDSGFYLCAWSQRQTQYFGPGTRLTVL.

J is TRBJ2-5 and V is TRBV7-7; 7 nucleotides align to TRBD2. This CDR3 comprises 15 residues. The V gene's germline CDR1 is SSHAT and CDR2 FNYEAQ (reference sequence). V shed 5 bases and J 5 bases; nucleotides not matched to a gene: 11. The CDR3 region is CASSREGLLGETQYF. CDR3 nucleotide sequence: TGTGCCAGCAGCCGCGAGGGACTACTGGGGGAGACCCAGTACTTC.

The chain uses TRBV30 and TRBJ1-2; possibly TRBD1 for D (5 bases). Germline CDR1 GTSNPN, CDR2 SVGIG (reference sequence). Between the trimmed V and J ends, which lost 4 bases and 6 bases, there was a span of 18 bases. This CDR3 is built from 14 residues. In DNA, the CDR3 is TGTGCCTGGATACGGGGACTCGCCTATGATGGCTACACCTTC. Its translation is CAWIRGLAYDGYTF.

This clone turned up a few times. The rearrangement links TRBV7-2 to TRBJ2-2; a weak D match, TRBD1 (5 bases). Trimming cost V 5 bases and J 1 base, with 11 bases left between them. Germline V gives CDR1 SGHTA, CDR2 FQGNSA. The CDR3 contains 15 residues. The CDR3 DNA is TGTGCCAGCAGCGCAACAGGTTTGAACACCGGGGAGCTGTTTTTT. Translated, it gives CASSATGLNTGELFF.

The chain couples TRBV28 to TRBJ1-4; TRBD1 might be the D (6 bases). V lost 2 bases and J lost 5, with 15 bases in between. The CDR3 is 16 amino acids. Per germline, CDR1 MDHEN and CDR2 SYDVKM. CDR3 region: CASSLLPRGGNEKLFF. The CDR3 nucleotides read TGTGCCAGCAGTTTACTTCCCAGGGGAGGGAATGAAAAACTGTTTTTT.

This clone was detected only a few times. Other DNA sequences in the same sample also yield this CDR3. The chain employs TRBV27 and TRBJ1-2; D possibly corresponds to TRBD1 (6 bases). The CDR3 totals 13 residues. V was cut by 3 bases and J by 6 bases, with 11 bases left in between. CDR1 and CDR2 from the germline V gene are MNHEY and SMNVEV (reference sequence). Here the CDR3 DNA reads TGTGCCAGCAGTTTTGCGGGGGGCGATGGCTACACCTTC. This translates into CASSFAGGDGYTF.

The rearrangement joins TRBV30 to TRBJ1-3; D gene ambiguous. This CDR3 contains 11 residues. Germline loops: CDR1 GTSNPN, CDR2 SVGIG (reference sequence). The V end was cut by 0 bases, the J end by 3 bases, with 0 bases between. The CDR3 protein is CAWSVGNTIYF. CDR3 nucleotide sequence: TGTGCCTGGAGTGTTGGAAACACCATATATTTT. The full variable domain, with the rest looked up from reference TRBV30 and TRBJ1-3, is SQTIHQWPATLVQPVGSPLSLECTVEGTSNPNLYWYRQAAGRGLQLLFYSVGIGQISSEVPQNLSASRPQDRQFILSSKKLLLSDSGFYLCAWSVGNTIYFGEGSWLTVV.

This chain joins TRBV7-6 and TRBJ1-1; D is uncertain. CDR1 and CDR2 from the germline V gene are SGHVS and FNYEAQ. With 2 bases removed from V and 4 bases from J, the gap between germline ends came to 17 bases. The CDR3 runs to 16 residues. DNA for the CDR3: TGTGCCAGCAGCTTATTTGAACGAGGTTATGGCACTGAAGCTTTCTTT. It is translated as CASSLFERGYGTEAFF.

The chain couples TRBV6-5 to TRBJ1-2; 9 bases line up with TRBD1. V trimming: 7 bases; J trimming: 9 bases; junction bases outside the gene matches: 6. Germline loops: CDR1 MNHEY, CDR2 SVGAGI. The CDR3 contains 12 residues. CDR3 sequence (DNA): TGTGCCAGCAATCGACAGGGGGGCCGCTACACCTTC. It codes for CASNRQGGRYTF.

CDR3 DNA: TGTGCCAGCAGTGACGGGACAGGGGGCAATGAGCAGTTCTTC. This codes for CASSDGTGGNEQFF. The chain is built from TRBV6-4 and TRBJ2-1; 11 nucleotides line up with TRBD1. This CDR3 region has 14 residues. Losses at the gene ends were 2 bases for V and 6 bases for J; bases not matched to a gene: 0. Germline V CDR1 and CDR2: MRHNA, SNTAGT.

The V call is TRBV28, the J call TRBJ2-1; TRBD2 agrees at 8 bases. Germline CDR1 and CDR2: MDHEN and SYDVKM. Trimming cost V 2 bases and J 5 bases; bases outside gene matches: 2. This CDR3 is built from 14 residues. The CDR3: CASSLRRGDNEQFF. CDR3 bases: TGTGCCAGCAGTTTAAGGCGGGGGGACAATGAGCAGTTCTTC.

V and J are TRBV5-4 and TRBJ2-7; D is unresolved. This CDR3 comprises 13 residues. With 1 base removed from V and 5 bases from J, the gap between germline ends came to 10 bases. Germline-derived CDR1 and CDR2 are SGHNT and YYREEE (reference sequence). The CDR3 loop is CASSLFALNEQYF. As DNA, the CDR3 is TGTGCCAGCAGCTTGTTTGCTTTGAACGAGCAGTACTTC.

CDR3: CATSRGTSGTYNEQFF. The CDR3 DNA is TGTGCCACCAGCAGGGGGACTAGCGGGACCTACAATGAGCAGTTCTTC. This rearrangement joins TRBV15 to TRBJ2-1; 13 bases are a match to TRBD2. CDR3 length equals 16 residues. Germline V gene data show CDR1 as LNHNV and CDR2 as YYDKDF (reference sequence). V was clipped by 3 bases and J by 2 bases; unmatched bases: 1. The variable domain in full, with the rest retrieved from reference TRBV15 and TRBJ2-1, is DAMVIQNPRYQVTQFGKPVTLSCSQTLNHNVMYWYQQKSSQAPKLLFHYYDKDFNNEADTPDNFQSRRPNTSFCFLDIRSPGLGDTAMYLCATSRGTSGTYNEQFFGPGTRLTVL.

There are a few counts of this clone. V usage is TRBV9 and J usage is TRBJ1-1; TRBD1 is a possible D gene (6 bases). Germline CDR1 SGDLS, CDR2 YYNGEE. CDR3 size: 14 residues. The V gene lost 2 bases and the J gene lost 2 bases, with 10 bases spanning the gap. CDR3 sequence: CASSVLQGNTEAFF. The CDR3 bases are TGTGCCAGCAGCGTGCTACAGGGAAACACTGAAGCTTTCTTT.

For this clone: An end of the junction does not agree with germline; a read error may underlie this. J is TRBJ1-1 and V is TRBV5-4; D remains unclear. The CDR3 is 13 residues long. Looked up from germline, CDR1 is SGHNT and CDR2 is YYREEE (reference sequence). The CDR3 sequence: CASSQFGGTEAFF. Here the CDR3 DNA reads TGCGCCAGCAGCCAATTTGGAGGGACTGAAGCTTTCTTT.

The chain is built from TRBV9 and TRBJ1-5, with TRBD1 as a possible D gene (5 bases). CDR1 is SGDLS and CDR2 is YYNGEE in the germline V gene. V dropped 3 bases and J dropped 9 bases, with 22 bases sitting between them. This CDR3 comprises 16 residues. The DNA of the CDR3 is TGTGCCAGCAGCGGATCACCCGGGGATCCTGACAGGCCCCAGCATTTT. Protein: CASSGSPGDPDRPQHF.